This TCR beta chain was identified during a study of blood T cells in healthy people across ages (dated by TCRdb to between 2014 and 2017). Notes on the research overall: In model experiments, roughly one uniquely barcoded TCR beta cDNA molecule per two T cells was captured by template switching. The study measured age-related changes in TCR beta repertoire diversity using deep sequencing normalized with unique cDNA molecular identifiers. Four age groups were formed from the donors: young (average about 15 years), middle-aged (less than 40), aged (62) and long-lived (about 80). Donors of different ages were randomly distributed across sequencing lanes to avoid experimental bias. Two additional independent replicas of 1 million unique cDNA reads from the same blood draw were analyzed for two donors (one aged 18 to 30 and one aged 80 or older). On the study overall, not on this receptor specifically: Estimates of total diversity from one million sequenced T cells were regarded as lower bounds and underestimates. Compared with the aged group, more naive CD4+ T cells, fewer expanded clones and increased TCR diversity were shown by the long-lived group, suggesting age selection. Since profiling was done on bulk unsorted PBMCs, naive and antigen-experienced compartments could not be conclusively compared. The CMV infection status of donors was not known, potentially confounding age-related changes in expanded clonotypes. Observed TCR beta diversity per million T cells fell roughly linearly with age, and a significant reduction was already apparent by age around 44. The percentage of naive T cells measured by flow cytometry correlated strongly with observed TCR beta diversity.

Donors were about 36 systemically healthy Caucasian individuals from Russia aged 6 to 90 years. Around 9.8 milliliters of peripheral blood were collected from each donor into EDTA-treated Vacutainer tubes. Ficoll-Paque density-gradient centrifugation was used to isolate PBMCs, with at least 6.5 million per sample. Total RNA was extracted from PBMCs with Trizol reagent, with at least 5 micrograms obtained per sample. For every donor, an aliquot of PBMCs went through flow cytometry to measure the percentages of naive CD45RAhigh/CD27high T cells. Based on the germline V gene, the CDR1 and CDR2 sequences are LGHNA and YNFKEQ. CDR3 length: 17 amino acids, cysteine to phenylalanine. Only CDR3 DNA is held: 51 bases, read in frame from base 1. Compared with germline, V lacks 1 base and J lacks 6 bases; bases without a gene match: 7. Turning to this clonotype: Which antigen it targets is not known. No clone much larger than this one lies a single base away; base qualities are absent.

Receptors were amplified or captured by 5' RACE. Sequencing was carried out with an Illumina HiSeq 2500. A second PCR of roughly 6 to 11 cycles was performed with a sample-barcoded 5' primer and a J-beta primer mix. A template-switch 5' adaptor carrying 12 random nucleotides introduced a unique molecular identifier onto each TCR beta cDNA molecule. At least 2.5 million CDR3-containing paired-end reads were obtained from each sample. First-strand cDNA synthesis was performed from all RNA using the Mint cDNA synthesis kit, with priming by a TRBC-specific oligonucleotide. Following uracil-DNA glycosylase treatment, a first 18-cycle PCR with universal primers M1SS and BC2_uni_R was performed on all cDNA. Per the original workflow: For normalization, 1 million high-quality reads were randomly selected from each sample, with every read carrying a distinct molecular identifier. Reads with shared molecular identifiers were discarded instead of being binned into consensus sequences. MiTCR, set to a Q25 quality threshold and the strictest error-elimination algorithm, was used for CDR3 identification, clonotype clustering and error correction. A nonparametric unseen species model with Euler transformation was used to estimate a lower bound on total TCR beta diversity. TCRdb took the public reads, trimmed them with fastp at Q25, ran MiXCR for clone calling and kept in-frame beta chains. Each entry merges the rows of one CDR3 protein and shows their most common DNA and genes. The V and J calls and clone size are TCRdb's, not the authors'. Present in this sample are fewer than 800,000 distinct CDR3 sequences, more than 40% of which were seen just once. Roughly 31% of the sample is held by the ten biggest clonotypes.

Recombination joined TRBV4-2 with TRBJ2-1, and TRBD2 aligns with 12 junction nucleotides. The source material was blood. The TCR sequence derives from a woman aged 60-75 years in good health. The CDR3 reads CASSQGASGRAVNEQFF. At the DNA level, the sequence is TGTGCCAGCAGCCAAGGGGCTAGCGGGAGGGCCGTCAATGAGCAGTTCTTC.